Ten or more counts support the clone carrying this TCR beta chain. This entry comes from a study of T cells in Graves' hyperthyroidism and ophthalmopathy. As for the study in general: Peripheral blood was secured at the point of initial diagnosis, before any treatment.

The study left out patients who had uncontrolled infection, other autoimmune disease, pregnancy or lactation. The germline V gene has CDR1 SGHRS and CDR2 YFSETQ. The V end was cut by 9 bases, the J end by 0 bases, with 15 bases between. The CDR3 spans 14 residues. Amplified regions were TCR beta CDR3 sequences from RNA transcripts. The HTBI primer set was used in a first-round RT-PCR of the TCR CDR3. TCRdb used MiXCR to reprocess the multiplex PCR reads, holding one entry per CDR3 protein. The data hold fewer than 250,000 distinct CDR3 sequences, with about 17% observed a single time. The rearrangement joins TRBV5-1 to TRBJ1-2, with D tentatively TRBD1 (5 bases). The sequencing input was blood. This TCR was sampled from a woman younger than 30 with Graves' ophthalmopathy. CDR3 loop: CATGPQNPNYGYTF. The CDR3 DNA follows: TGCGCCACGGGACCGCAGAATCCTAACTATGGCTACACCTTC.